One and the same sample provided the 17 T cell receptor beta chains below, sequenced in a study of cytomegalovirus exposure and HLA in healthy donors. The method was immunoSEQ multiplex PCR; TCRdb's version includes in-frame clones alone and lacks a portion of them. Of 260,000 or so clones listed, about 90% are singletons. Sequencing used PBMCs. The receptors come from a woman aged 25 to 39 in good health and CMV-seronegative.

The V call is TRBV19, the J call TRBJ2-1; 7 bases fit TRBD2. CDR1 and CDR2 from the germline V gene are LNHDA and SQIVND (reference sequence). V dropped 6 bases and J dropped 3; count of bases not matched to a gene: 11. This CDR3 has 16 residues. The CDR3 DNA reads TGTGCCAGTAGCCCTGATGCGGGAGCAAGCTACAATGAGCAGTTCTTC. Its translation is CASSPDAGASYNEQFF.

This clone was counted once. The chain is built from TRBV5-4 and TRBJ1-1, with unresolved D. Trimming left V 4 bases short and J 3 bases short, with 10 bases between. The CDR3 spans 13 residues. Germline V gene sequence: CDR1 SGHNT, CDR2 YYREEE (reference sequence). The CDR3: CASSHNRYTEAFF. For the CDR3, the DNA is TGTGCCAGCAGCCACAATCGTTACACTGAAGCTTTCTTT.

V gene TRBV29-1 combines with J gene TRBJ1-2; D not certain. The V and J ends lost 5 bases and 8 bases respectively, with 12 bases between them. The CDR3 runs to 11 residues. From germline, CDR1 is SQVTM and CDR2 ANQGSEA. CDR3 nucleotide sequence: TGCAGCGTTCCTGGCGAGGAAGGCTACACCTTC. It encodes CSVPGEEGYTF.

V is TRBV7-6 and J is TRBJ2-1; TRBD2 aligns across 9 bases. The J segment lost 5 bases and the V segment lost 5 bases, leaving 16 bases of the junction unmatched. CDR3 length: 18 amino acids. The germline V gene has CDR1 SGHVS and CDR2 FNYEAQ. As DNA, the CDR3 is TGTGCCAGCAGCCGGGGACTAGCCGGGACTAATAGGGACAATGAGCAGTTCTTC. Translating it yields CASSRGLAGTNRDNEQFF.

The chain has TRBV28 and TRBJ1-5, with 8 nucleotides matching TRBD1. Germline values: CDR1 MDHEN, CDR2 SYDVKM. CDR3 length equals 13 residues. The J segment lost 7 bases and the V segment lost 10 bases, leaving 9 bases of the junction unmatched. The DNA of the CDR3 is TGTGCCACCATCAGGGGGCTTGGACAGCCCCAGCATTTT. Protein: CATIRGLGQPQHF. Drawing the rest from reference TRBV28 and TRBJ1-5, the complete variable domain is DVKVTQSSRYLVKRTGEKVFLECVQDMDHENMFWYRQDPGLGLRLIYFSYDVKMKEKGDIPEGYSVSREKKERFSLILESASTNQTSMYLCATIRGLGQPQHFGDGTRLSIL.

The chain recombines TRBV28 with TRBJ2-2, with TRBD2 matching over 9 bases. After removal of 9 bases from V and 5 bases from J, the junction contained 7 bases not matched to a gene. CDR1 is MDHEN and CDR2 is SYDVKM in the germline V gene. This CDR3 comprises 14 residues. The CDR3 sequence is CASVSGSRTGELFF. The DNA of the CDR3 is TGTGCCAGTGTTAGCGGGAGTCGGACCGGGGAGCTGTTTTTT.

The chain links TRBV13 to TRBJ1-1, with D possibly matching TRBD1 (5 bases). Trimming removed 1 base at V and 12 bases at J, with 21 bases between. CDR1 is PRHDT, CDR2 FYEKMQ, per germline (reference sequence). The CDR3 spans 15 residues. The CDR3 DNA reads TGTGCCAGCAGCTTAGCTGGCAGGGTCCAATTTCGGACTTTCTTT. Its protein product is CASSLAGRVQFRTFF.

This chain connects TRBV27 to TRBJ2-1; D gene unclear. Trimming took off 0 bases at V and 5 bases at J, with 11 bases between the two ends. The germline V gene encodes CDR1 MNHEY and CDR2 SMNVEV (reference sequence). This CDR3 is built from 15 residues. The CDR3: CASSLSRLGNNEQFF. The CDR3 DNA reads TGTGCCAGCAGTTTATCGAGGCTAGGGAACAATGAGCAGTTCTTC.

The chain employs TRBV4-3 and TRBJ1-5; D ambiguous. From germline, CDR1 is LGHNA and CDR2 YSLEER. This CDR3 contains 16 residues. V was trimmed by 0 bases and J by 7 bases, leaving 16 bases between them. The DNA of the CDR3 is TGCGCCAGCAGCCAAGATGTAGCGGGAGGAGGGCAGCCCCAGCATTTT. As protein: CASSQDVAGGGQPQHF.

The chain uses TRBV4-3 and TRBJ2-7, with D maybe TRBD2 (6 bases). Trimming cost V 0 bases and J 1 base, with 13 bases left between them. Per the germline V gene, CDR1 is LGHNA and CDR2 is YSLEER. The CDR3 is 16 residues long. The CDR3 DNA is TGCGCCAGCAGCCAAGATCGGGGGTGGGGGTCCTACGAGCAGTACTTC. It codes for CASSQDRGWGSYEQYF.

The chain has TRBV28 and TRBJ2-3; no clear D. The V end lost 9 bases, the J end lost 6 bases, and 10 bases lay between the germline ends. This CDR3 is 11 amino acids long. CDR1 is MDHEN, CDR2 SYDVKM, per germline. The CDR3 coding sequence is TGTGCCAGTGCATCTGGGGATACGCAGTATTTT. Residues: CASASGDTQYF.

This clone has more than one count but fewer than ten. The chain links TRBV2 to TRBJ2-7, with D perhaps assigned TRBD1 or TRBD2 (6 bases each). V dropped 5 bases and J dropped 3 bases, with 17 bases sitting between them. Germline-derived CDR1 and CDR2 are SNHLY and FYNNEI. The CDR3 is 15 amino acids. The CDR3 reads CASSPPVGGRYEQYF. The CDR3 DNA sequence: TGTGCCAGCAGTCCTCCGGTCGGGGGCCGCTACGAGCAGTACTTC.

This chain uses TRBV19 with TRBJ2-1; perhaps TRBD2 as D (6 bases). The ends were cut back, 3 bases at V and 2 bases at J, with 11 bases in the middle. The CDR3 spans 15 residues. CDR1 LNHDA and CDR2 SQIVND come from the germline V gene (reference sequence). CDR3: CASSILGGTYNEQFF. The CDR3, as DNA: TGTGCCAGTAGTATTTTGGGAGGTACCTACAATGAGCAGTTCTTC.

V is TRBV28 and J is TRBJ2-5, with D possibly being TRBD1 (6 bases). Germline CDR1 MDHEN, CDR2 SYDVKM. The CDR3 has 13 amino acids. Between the trimmed V and J ends, which lost 6 bases and 1 base, there was a span of 9 bases. CDR3 sequence (DNA): TGTGCCAGCAGAAACAGGGTCCAAGAGACCCAGTACTTC. Its protein product is CASRNRVQETQYF.

The chain employs TRBV9 and TRBJ2-4, with 10 nucleotides matching TRBD1. This CDR3 is built from 16 residues. Germline V gene lookup returns CDR1 SGDLS and CDR2 YYNGEE. The V and J ends lost 3 bases and 7 bases, in that order; junction bases with no gene match: 10. The CDR3 reads CASSASGTGELNIQYF. CDR3 nucleotides: TGTGCCAGCAGCGCCTCCGGGACAGGGGAGTTGAACATTCAGTACTTC.

The rearrangement links TRBV11-3 to TRBJ2-7; D not certain. Trimming pared 5 bases from V and 2 bases from J, leaving 7 bases between. Germline CDR1 is SGHNT and CDR2 is YENEEA. This CDR3 has 12 amino acids. The DNA for the CDR3 is TGTGCCAGCAGCGCCCTACCCTACGAGCAGTACTTC. Translating gives CASSALPYEQYF. The whole variable domain, remainder taken from reference TRBV11-3 and TRBJ2-7, is EAGVVQSPRYKIIEKKQPVAFWCNPISGHNTLYWYLQNLGQGPELLIRYENEEAVDDSQLPKDRFSAERLKGVDSTLKIQPAELGDSAVYLCASSALPYEQYFGPGTRLTVT.

The chain combines TRBV7-9 with TRBJ2-5, with TRBD2 matching over 10 bases. The V gene's germline CDR1 is SEHNR and CDR2 FQNEAQ (reference sequence). Losses at the gene ends were 1 base for V and 2 bases for J; bases not matched to a gene: 4. The CDR3 has 16 amino acids. The CDR3: CASSLGTSGLQETQYF. CDR3 nucleotide sequence: TGTGCCAGCAGCTTAGGGACTAGCGGTCTTCAAGAGACCCAGTACTTC.